The entry below describes one T cell receptor beta chain. Its cognate antigen is unknown. These data are taken from a study of T cell responses to AZD1222 COVID-19 vaccine. In the study overall: Recipients boosted at about 4 weeks or about 12 weeks are pooled.

CDR1 is MGHDK, CDR2 SYGVNS, per germline. The CDR3 totals 13 residues. V was pared by 4 bases and J by 12 bases, with 6 bases of the junction left unmatched. Here immunoSEQ multiplex PCR was the method, and the copy in TCRdb shows in-frame clones only, minus some. This sample has about 140,000 clones; about nine tenths occur once, and the top ten carry roughly 3.6%. Findings and limits, study-wide: Reports indicate that nearly half of spike-specific TCRs are directed at unmutated variant regions.

The chain links TRBV25-1 to TRBJ1-4, with TRBD1 identical over 9 bases. This receptor was taken from an adult in good health. The sequenced sample was peripheral blood, obtained on day 0 of AZD1222 vaccination. This CDR3 reads CASSALGQGELFF. In DNA, the CDR3 is TGTGCCAGCAGTGCATTGGGACAGGGTGAACTGTTTTTT.